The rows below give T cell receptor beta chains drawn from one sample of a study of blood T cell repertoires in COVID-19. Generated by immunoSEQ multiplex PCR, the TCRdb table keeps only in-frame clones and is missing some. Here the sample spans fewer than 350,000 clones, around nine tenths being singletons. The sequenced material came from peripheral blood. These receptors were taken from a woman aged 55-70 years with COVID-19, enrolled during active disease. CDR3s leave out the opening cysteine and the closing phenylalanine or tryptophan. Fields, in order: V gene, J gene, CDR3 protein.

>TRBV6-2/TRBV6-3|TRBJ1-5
ASSKRQGGVGNQPQH
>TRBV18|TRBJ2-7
ASSPIGGGAYEQY
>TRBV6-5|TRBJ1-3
ATRQSSGNTIY
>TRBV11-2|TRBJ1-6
ASSLVQGTPNSPLH
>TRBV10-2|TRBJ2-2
ASSFPAGGTGELF
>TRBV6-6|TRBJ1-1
ASTLGAVEAF
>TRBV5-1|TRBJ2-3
ASSSQDRTTDTQY
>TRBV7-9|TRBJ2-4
ASSPGGLLLAKNIQY
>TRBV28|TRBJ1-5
ASSRNQPQH
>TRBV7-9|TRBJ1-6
ASSLVQGYNSPLH
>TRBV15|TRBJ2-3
ATSSAGTDTQY